Following are 29 T cell receptor beta chains from one sample sequenced in a study of molecular identifiers for immune sequencing clone quantification. One entry per CDR3 protein results from TCRdb running MiXCR on the PCR reads. The sample lists fewer than 100,000 distinct CDR3 sequences; 21% were seen once. Sequencing input: naive CD8+ T cells from blood, with Jurkat cell RNA spiked in. As for subset: FACS-sorted CD8+CD4-CCR7+CD45RA+ naive T cells. The receptors here all came from a human donor in good health. Some libraries in this study had Jurkat cell RNA spiked in.

This clonotype was seen at least ten times. The chain recombines TRBV7-9 with TRBJ2-6; a possible D gene is TRBD2 (6 bases). From germline, CDR1 is SEHNR and CDR2 FQNEAQ (reference sequence). V gave up 7 bases and J gave up 0 bases, with 16 bases separating them. The CDR3 runs to 17 residues. The CDR3 nucleotides read TGTGCCAGCATCCAGTTCGGGGGTCCCTCTGGGGCCAACGTCCTGACTTTC. Its protein product is CASIQFGGPSGANVLTF. Full variable domain (outside the CDR3, taken from reference TRBV7-9 and TRBJ2-6): DTGVSQNPRHKITKRGQNVTFRCDPISEHNRLYWYRQTLGQGPEFLTYFQNEAQLEKSRLLSDRFSAERPKGSFSTLEIQRTEQGDSAMYLCASIQFGGPSGANVLTFGAGSRLTVL.

CDR3 in DNA: TGCGCCAGCAGCACCAGCCCAACACAGGGGATCCATGGCTACACCTTC. Encoded protein: CASSTSPTQGIHGYTF. The chain couples TRBV4-3 to TRBJ1-2, with 7 bases that match TRBD1. CDR1 LGHNA and CDR2 YSLEER come from the germline V gene. The V segment lost 5 bases and the J segment 6 bases; nucleotides outside the gene matches: 15. There are 16 residues in the CDR3.

This clonotype was observed many times. V gene TRBV9 combines with J gene TRBJ2-3; D remains unclear. This CDR3 is built from 13 residues. V dropped 0 bases and J dropped 3 bases, with 5 bases sitting between them. Germline assignment: CDR1 SGDLS and CDR2 YYNGEE. The CDR3 protein is CASSVGGTDTQYF. CDR3 sequence (DNA): TGTGCCAGCAGCGTAGGTGGTACAGATACGCAGTATTTT.

The chain joins TRBV7-2 to TRBJ1-3, with D uncertain. The V end was cut by 2 bases, the J end by 4 bases, with 12 bases between. The CDR3 spans 15 residues. In germline, CDR1 is SGHTA, CDR2 FQGNSA. The DNA of the CDR3 is TGTGCCAGCAGCTTATCACCGGGGTACGGAAACACCATATATTTT. Translating it yields CASSLSPGYGNTIYF.

There are a few counts of this clonotype. A much larger clone lies one base from this, so it may be a read error. The chain recombines TRBV12-3 or TRBV12-4 with TRBJ2-7; 8 nucleotides line up with TRBD1. This CDR3 spans 14 amino acids. CDR3 sequence: CASSPGQALYEQHF. The CDR3 coding sequence is TGTGCCAGCAGCCCGGGACAGGCTCTCTACGAGCAGCACTTC.

At least ten counts were recorded for this clonotype. V usage is TRBV3-1 and J usage is TRBJ1-5; perhaps TRBD1 as D (5 bases). Germline assignment: CDR1 LGHDT and CDR2 YNNKEL (reference sequence). Trimming took 0 bases from V and 1 from J, leaving 13 bases between them. CDR3 length equals 17 residues. The CDR3 region is CASSQDWAGPSNQPQHF. For the CDR3, the DNA is TGTGCCAGCAGCCAAGATTGGGCAGGGCCAAGCAATCAGCCCCAGCATTTT.

CDR3 region: CASGPRDSYEQYF. CDR3 nucleotides: TGTGCCAGCGGCCCCCGGGACAGTTACGAGCAGTACTTC. The genes are TRBV3-1 and TRBJ2-7, with 7 bases identical to TRBD1. V shed 8 bases, J shed 4 bases, and the junction held 8 bases outside the gene matches. Germline CDR1 reads LGHDT; CDR2 reads YNNKEL (reference sequence). The CDR3 loop spans 13 amino acids.

The chain recombines TRBV7-9 with TRBJ2-1, with D tentatively TRBD1 or TRBD2 (5 bases each). In germline, CDR1 is SEHNR, CDR2 FQNEAQ (reference sequence). V shed 1 base and J shed 1 base, with 11 bases lying between them. CDR3 length: 16 residues. In DNA, the CDR3 is TGTGCCAGCAGCTTAGGAGCGTGGGGGTCCTACAATGAGCAGTTCTTC. Protein: CASSLGAWGSYNEQFF.

The chain couples TRBV7-3 to TRBJ2-1; D perhaps matches TRBD2 (6 bases). The V end was cut by 4 bases, the J end by 4 bases, with 11 bases between. The germline V gene encodes CDR1 SGHTA and CDR2 FQGTGA. This CDR3 has 14 residues. In DNA, the CDR3 is TGTGCCAGCAGCTCTACCGGGGGTTACAATGAGCAGTTCTTC. As protein: CASSSTGGYNEQFF. The whole variable domain, filled in from reference TRBV7-3 and TRBJ2-1, reads GAGVSQTPSNKVTEKGKYVELRCDPISGHTALYWYRQSLGQGPEFLIYFQGTGAADDSGLPNDRFFAVRPEGSVSTLKIQRTERGDSAVYLCASSSTGGYNEQFFGPGTRLTVL.

The V and J genes are TRBV13 and TRBJ2-7, with 10 nucleotides matching TRBD2. This CDR3 region has 14 residues. The V gene end was trimmed by 3 bases and the J gene end by 6 bases; junction bases not matched to a gene: 5. Looked up from germline, CDR1 is PRHDT and CDR2 is FYEKMQ (reference sequence). CDR3 amino acids: CASSFSGGKVEQYF. Written as DNA, the CDR3 is TGTGCCAGCAGCTTTAGCGGGGGGAAGGTCGAGCAGTACTTC.

This CDR3 is CASSLKGGGPPPGTQYF. The CDR3 DNA sequence: TGTGCCAGCAGTCTCAAGGGGGGGGGCCCCCCCCCCGGTACGCAGTATTTT. The gene calls are TRBV12-3 or TRBV12-4 and TRBJ2-3, with D possibly matching TRBD2 (7 bases). The ends were cut back, 5 bases at V and 8 bases at J, with 26 bases in the middle. The CDR3 covers 17 residues.

This clonotype was found many times. This chain joins TRBV12-3 or TRBV12-4 and TRBJ2-5, with a weak D call TRBD1 (6 bases). Trimming stripped 7 bases from V and 3 bases from J, with 21 bases between. This CDR3 has 16 amino acids. CDR3 sequence: CASTMGSGEGEETQYF. The CDR3 DNA reads TGTGCCAGCACCATGGGGTCAGGGGAAGGAGAAGAGACCCAGTACTTC.

Only a few counts were recorded for this clonotype. The chain links TRBV19 to TRBJ2-7; 10 bases match TRBD1. The V gene end was trimmed by 4 bases and the J gene end by 5 bases; junction bases not matched to a gene: 11. The germline V gene has CDR1 LNHDA and CDR2 SQIVND (reference sequence). This CDR3 region has 16 residues. Here the CDR3 reads CASSTLAGTGVNEQYF. The DNA for the CDR3 is TGTGCCAGTAGTACTCTAGCCGGGACAGGGGTGAACGAGCAGTACTTC. Full variable domain (remainder filled in from reference TRBV19 and TRBJ2-7): DGGITQSPKYLFRKEGQNVTLSCEQNLNHDAMYWYRQDPGQGLRLIYYSQIVNDFQKGDIAEGYSVSREKKESFPLTVTSAQKNPTAFYLCASSTLAGTGVNEQYFGPGTRLTVT.

This clonotype was found many times. V and J are TRBV4-3 and TRBJ2-7; D is possibly TRBD1 (6 bases). Germline V lookup: CDR1 LGHNA, CDR2 YSLEER. Between the trimmed V and J ends, which lost 2 bases and 5 bases, there was a span of 19 bases. The CDR3 totals 16 residues. The DNA for the CDR3 is TGCGCCAGCAGCCAACTCCTGACAGGAGTAGCTGACGAGCAGTACTTC. Protein product: CASSQLLTGVADEQYF.

This clonotype was detected only a few times. This chain links TRBV6-5 with TRBJ2-2; 7 bases match TRBD2. After removal of 2 bases from V and 4 bases from J, the junction contained 4 bases not matched to a gene. This CDR3 is built from 15 residues. Germline V gene sequence: CDR1 MNHEY, CDR2 SVGAGI. The CDR3 spells CASSYEGGPTGELFF. The DNA of the CDR3 is TGTGCCAGCAGTTACGAGGGAGGGCCCACCGGGGAGCTGTTTTTT.

As to this clonotype: A single base separates this from a much larger clone, so it may be a read error. V and J are TRBV2 and TRBJ2-3; 8 bases are shared with TRBD2. The ends lost 0 bases at V and 0 bases at J; junction bases unmatched: 2. The CDR3 sequence is 16 residues long. Germline CDR1 reads SNHLY; CDR2 reads FYNNEI. The CDR3: CASSEAAGASTDTQYF. The CDR3, as DNA: TGTGCCAGCAGTGAAGCAGCGGGGGCTAGCACAGATACGCAGTATTTT.

This clonotype was counted many times. The chain is built from TRBV20-1 and TRBJ2-3; D not certain. CDR1 and CDR2 from the germline V gene are DFQATT and SNEGSKA (reference sequence). Trimming left V 5 bases short and J 0 bases short, with 6 bases between. The CDR3 covers 12 residues. The CDR3 loop reads CSAGRSTDTQYF. In DNA, the CDR3 is TGCAGTGCTGGCCGGAGCACAGATACGCAGTATTTT.

With regard to this clonotype: A clone one base away is much larger, so this may be a read error. This sequence joins TRBV7-9 and TRBJ2-5; D gene ambiguous. The CDR3 is 13 amino acids. Germline CDR1 is SEHNR and CDR2 is FQNEAQ (reference sequence). The CDR3 here is CASSPTVQGTQYF. The CDR3, as DNA: TGTGCCAGCAGCCCCACGGTCCAAGGGACCCAGTACTTC.

This clonotype was recorded many times. The chain couples TRBV20-1 to TRBJ2-3; 9 bases fit TRBD2. J was trimmed by 10 bases and V by 4 bases; bases with no gene match: 24. The CDR3 spans 18 residues. CDR1 and CDR2 (germline): DFQATT, SNEGSKA (reference sequence). The CDR3 DNA reads TGCAGTGCTATAGGCCCTCTTCACCTTTTAGCGGGAGTCCCTGCGCAGTATTTT. This translates into CSAIGPLHLLAGVPAQYF.

There are many counts of this clonotype. The chain recombines TRBV30 with TRBJ2-1, with TRBD2 as a possible D gene (5 bases). Germline values: CDR1 GTSNPN, CDR2 SVGIG (reference sequence). V lost 5 bases and J 9 bases, leaving 17 bases between the germline ends. This CDR3 comprises 13 residues. The CDR3 DNA sequence: TGTGCCTGGCGGCAAGCGGCGAAGGTTGAGCAGTTCTTC. It yields the protein CAWRQAAKVEQFF.

There are a few counts of this clonotype. V usage is TRBV7-9 and J usage is TRBJ1-1; no reliable D call. With 3 bases removed from V and 0 bases from J, the gap between germline ends came to 11 bases. The CDR3 is made up of 15 amino acids. Looked up from germline, CDR1 is SEHNR and CDR2 is FQNEAQ (reference sequence). The CDR3 sequence is CASSLIISMNTEAFF. CDR3 DNA sequence: TGTGCCAGCAGCTTGATAATCTCCATGAACACTGAAGCTTTCTTT. Looking up the rest from reference TRBV7-9 and TRBJ1-1 gives the full variable domain: DTGVSQNPRHKITKRGQNVTFRCDPISEHNRLYWYRQTLGQGPEFLTYFQNEAQLEKSRLLSDRFSAERPKGSFSTLEIQRTEQGDSAMYLCASSLIISMNTEAFFGQGTRLTVV.

In this sample, this clonotype turned up many times. The chain joins TRBV28 to TRBJ2-7; maybe TRBD2 (5 bases). This CDR3 contains 13 residues. Trimming cost V 6 bases and J 5 bases, with 14 bases left between them. Germline CDR1 is MDHEN and CDR2 is SYDVKM. This CDR3 reads CASSFLRADEQYF. CDR3 nucleotide sequence: TGTGCCAGCAGCTTTCTGAGGGCAGACGAGCAGTACTTC.

The rearrangement joins TRBV28 to TRBJ2-1, with 8 bases matching TRBD2. This CDR3 spans 13 amino acids. The germline gives CDR1 MDHEN, CDR2 SYDVKM. J gave up 9 bases and V 6 bases, and 7 bases lay outside the gene matches. This CDR3 is CASSPPAGVEQFF. The CDR3 coding sequence is TGTGCCAGCAGCCCCCCAGCGGGAGTTGAGCAGTTCTTC.

This clonotype was observed a handful of times. The V call is TRBV6-1, the J call TRBJ2-5; 7 nucleotides line up with TRBD1. The CDR3 runs to 15 residues. Germline V gene sequence: CDR1 MNHNS, CDR2 SASEGT. V shed 3 bases, J shed 0 bases, and the junction held 4 bases outside the gene matches. The CDR3, as DNA: TGTGCCAGCAGTGACTCGACAGGGTACCAAGAGACCCAGTACTTC. Amino acids: CASSDSTGYQETQYF.

This clonotype was counted at least ten times. The chain links TRBV10-3 to TRBJ2-1, with D uncertain. The CDR3 length is 13 residues. The ends were cut back, 4 bases at V and 6 bases at J, with 10 bases in the middle. In germline, CDR1 is ENHRY, CDR2 SYGVKD. CDR3 sequence reads: CAISVAGFNEQFF. The CDR3 DNA follows: TGTGCCATCAGTGTAGCAGGATTCAATGAGCAGTTCTTC.

This clonotype was recorded at least ten times. The rearrangement links TRBV7-2 to TRBJ2-7; 7 bases match TRBD2. Trimming at V came to 1 base and at J to 0 bases, leaving 0 bases not matched to a gene. The CDR3 spans 14 residues. Germline CDR1 reads SGHTA; CDR2 reads FQGNSA. Written as DNA, the CDR3 is TGTGCCAGCAGCTTAGGGACTAGCTCCTACGAGCAGTACTTC. This translates into CASSLGTSSYEQYF.

This clonotype came up many times. This chain links TRBV7-9 with TRBJ2-3; the D gene is possibly TRBD2 (6 bases). CDR1 and CDR2 from the germline V gene are SEHNR and FQNEAQ (reference sequence). The CDR3 contains 14 residues. V was clipped by 4 bases and J by 0 bases, with 8 bases between them. The CDR3 loop reads CASSSGTSTDTQYF. Here the CDR3 DNA reads TGTGCCAGCAGCTCCGGGACTAGCACAGATACGCAGTATTTT.

Points on this clonotype: Possible read error: a much larger clone is one base away. V usage is TRBV12-3 or TRBV12-4 and J usage is TRBJ2-7; D assignment may be TRBD1 or TRBD2 (5 bases each). V shed 5 bases and J shed 0 bases, with 14 bases lying between them. This CDR3 is built from 15 residues. This CDR3 reads CASSAPWDHSYEQYF. CDR3 coding DNA: TGTGCCAGCAGTGCACCATGGGACCACTCCTACGAGCAGTACTTC.

This clonotype was counted a few times. CDR3 amino acids: CASSLGLAGNQPQHF. CDR3 sequence (DNA): TGTGCCAGCAGTTTAGGTTTGGCTGGCAATCAGCCCCAGCATTTT. This rearrangement joins TRBV27 to TRBJ1-5; D gene unclear. Germline CDR1 and CDR2: MNHEY and SMNVEV (reference sequence). Between the trimmed V and J ends, which lost 2 bases and 2 bases, there was a span of 10 bases. CDR3 length: 15 amino acids.